Presented here are 11 T cell receptor beta chains from one specimen sequenced in a study of vaccination and CD4 T cells after COVID-19. Treatment meaning: approximately nine-day PBMC culture with coronavirus spike peptide pools or control peptides (ViraFEST assay). Their target antigens are unknown. The Oncomine TCR Beta short-read assay sequenced DNA from cultured CD4+ T cells. TCRdb ran MiXCR on the PCR reads and lists one entry per CDR3 protein. Found here are more than 10,000 distinct CDR3 sequences, just under 75% of them singletons; the top ten hold 31%. Sequenced input: CD4+ T cells from blood, cultured in vitro. These receptors all stem from a human donor who had recovered from COVID-19.

The chain carries TRBV6-1 and TRBJ1-5; D ambiguous. The CDR3 extends over 14 amino acids. The germline V and J ends were trimmed by 6 bases and 4 bases, with 13 bases remaining between them. Germline V CDR1 and CDR2: MNHNS, SASEGT. In nucleotides, the CDR3 is TGTGCCAGCAGCCGAGGAGGAGATAATCAGCCCCAGCATTTT. It codes for CASSRGGDNQPQHF.

The V call is TRBV7-2, the J call TRBJ2-2, with 13 bases matching TRBD2. This CDR3 region has 16 residues. Germline V CDR1 and CDR2: SGHTA, FQGNSA. Trimming took 5 bases from V and 5 from J; bases not matched to a gene: 5. CDR3 sequence reads: CASSGLAGVWTGELFF. Here the CDR3 DNA reads TGTGCCAGCAGCGGACTAGCGGGAGTATGGACCGGGGAGCTGTTTTTT.

The rearrangement links TRBV12-3 or TRBV12-4 to TRBJ1-5, with D tentatively TRBD1 (5 bases). The CDR3 is 13 amino acids. The V end was cut by 8 bases, the J end by 5 bases, with 13 bases between. CDR3 protein: CASGTGTYQPQHF. The CDR3 region has the DNA TGTGCCAGCGGAACCGGGACCTATCAGCCCCAGCATTTT.

This chain joins TRBV6-1 and TRBJ2-7; D call uncertain. CDR3 length: 12 amino acids. Per germline, CDR1 MNHNS and CDR2 SASEGT. V was shortened by 6 bases and J by 2 bases, with 8 bases between the two germline ends. CDR3 protein: CASRGKAYEQYF. The CDR3 DNA reads TGTGCCAGCAGGGGTAAAGCCTACGAGCAGTACTTC.

The chain links TRBV29-1 to TRBJ1-2, with TRBD1 matching over 7 bases. Germline CDR1 is SQVTM and CDR2 is ANQGSEA. The CDR3 extends over 14 amino acids. The ends lost 0 bases at V and 4 bases at J; junction bases unmatched: 5. The CDR3 DNA follows: TGCAGCGTTGAAGATCCTAGGGGGCCCTATGGCTACACCTTC. It is translated as CSVEDPRGPYGYTF.

The chain uses TRBV6-1 and TRBJ1-2; 8 bases are a match to TRBD1. Germline loops: CDR1 MNHNS, CDR2 SASEGT. The trim removed 3 bases at V and 4 bases at J, leaving 4 bases unmatched. The CDR3 sequence is 14 residues long. CDR3 in DNA: TGTGCCAGCAGTGAGGCCGGGACAGGCTATGGCTACACCTTC. Translating it yields CASSEAGTGYGYTF.

By sample fraction, this clonotype is large (0.1 to 1%). V usage is TRBV7-2 and J usage is TRBJ1-2; D gene ambiguous. From germline, CDR1 is SGHTA and CDR2 FQGNSA. The CDR3 has 18 amino acids. V gave up 3 bases and J gave up 0 bases, with 20 bases separating them. In DNA, the CDR3 is TGTGCCAGCAGCTTTACTTCGACAATCGAACAAGCTAACTATGGCTACACCTTC. Translating gives CASSFTSTIEQANYGYTF.

The chain is built from TRBV7-8 and TRBJ2-7, with D perhaps matching TRBD2 (6 bases). Trimming removed 3 bases at V and 2 bases at J, with 23 bases between. The CDR3 is 18 amino acids. The germline CDR1 and CDR2 sequences are SGHVS and FQNEAQ. The CDR3 DNA reads TGTGCCAGCAGCTTTTCACACCCGGGGCGGGACGGAGCCTACGAGCAGTACTTC. Translation: CASSFSHPGRDGAYEQYF. Full variable domain (missing parts from reference TRBV7-8 and TRBJ2-7): GAGVSQSPRYKVAKRGQDVALRCDPISGHVSLFWYQQALGQGPEFLTYFQNEAQLDKSGLPSDRFFAERPEGSVSTLKIQRTQQEDSAVYLCASSFSHPGRDGAYEQYFGPGTRLTVT.

This chain links TRBV7-9 with TRBJ2-2; maybe TRBD1 (6 bases). The germline V gene encodes CDR1 SEHNR and CDR2 FQNEAQ (reference sequence). V was clipped by 0 bases and J by 6 bases, with 14 bases between them. This CDR3 spans 16 amino acids. CDR3 sequence reads: CASSLALTGPPGELFF. As DNA, the CDR3 is TGTGCCAGCAGCTTAGCGTTAACAGGGCCCCCCGGGGAGCTGTTTTTT.

The rearrangement links TRBV29-1 to TRBJ2-7, with TRBD2 matching 7 bases. Germline CDR1 and CDR2: SQVTM and ANQGSEA. V was pared by 7 bases and J by 6 bases, with 12 bases of the junction left unmatched. CDR3 length equals 13 residues. CDR3 DNA sequence: TGCAGCGCCGCGGGAGTACGTGAAGGCGAGCAGTACTTC. Its translation: CSAAGVREGEQYF.

V usage is TRBV7-6 and J usage is TRBJ2-2; TRBD1 matches 11 bases. The CDR3 covers 15 residues. The germline V gene encodes CDR1 SGHVS and CDR2 FNYEAQ. Unmatched junction bases numbered 6, after V lost 6 bases and J lost 6 bases. CDR3 sequence: CASRTGTGGSGELFF. For the CDR3, the DNA is TGTGCCAGCAGGACCGGGACAGGGGGGTCCGGGGAGCTGTTTTTT.